This TCR beta chain was captured by sequencing in a study of vaccination and CD4 T cells after COVID-19. Cultured CD4+ T cells had their DNA profiled by the Oncomine TCR Beta short-read assay. Each CDR3 protein gets one entry after TCRdb re-called the PCR reads with MiXCR. Of under 20,000 distinct CDR3 sequences listed, approximately 50% are singletons. Treatment indicated: roughly nine-day PBMC culture with coronavirus spike peptide pools or control peptides (ViraFEST assay). The CDR3 has 14 residues. From germline, CDR1 is SGHVS and CDR2 FNYEAQ. V was pared by 1 base and J by 5 bases, with 4 bases of the junction left unmatched. With respect to this clonotype: Its antigen is unknown.

The TCR comes from a human donor who had recovered from COVID-19. The chain joins TRBV7-6 to TRBJ2-7, with 8 bases lining up with TRBD1. This specimen was CD4+ T cells from blood, cultured in vitro, taken before SARS-CoV-2 vaccination. Written as DNA, the CDR3 is TGTGCCAGCAGCTTAGGCAGGGGGCGCGACGAGCAGTACTTC. Translation: CASSLGRGRDEQYF.